This TCR beta chain came from a study of T cells in Graves' hyperthyroidism and ophthalmopathy. Study-wide results and caveats: Also found in blood were most expanded thyroid clonotypes above 0.001.

The CDR3 loop spans 12 amino acids. The V end was cut by 8 bases, the J end by 7 bases, with 12 bases between. The germline V gene encodes CDR1 SNHLY and CDR2 FYNNEI. In the case of this clonotype: The antigen remains undetermined.

Researchers took RNA transcripts and amplified the TCR beta CDR3 regions from them. The HTBI primer set served for first-round RT-PCR of the TCR CDR3. TCRdb itself ran the multiplex PCR reads through MiXCR, one entry per CDR3 protein. The profile covers 350,000 to 400,000 distinct CDR3 sequences, with approximately 17% appearing a single time and over 35% taken by the ten largest. Each ophthalmopathy patient scored at least 3 on the Clinical Activity Score and at least 4 on NOSPECS grade, with duration under 3 months. This sample holds PBMCs from around 9.9 ml fresh peripheral blood. The J gene is TRBJ1-5, the V gene TRBV2; TRBD1 might be the D (6 bases). This clonotype was sampled from a man between 18 and 35 years old with Graves' ophthalmopathy. Sequences were obtained from blood. The CDR3 reads CASGGGYQPQHF. CDR3 DNA: TGTGCCAGCGGAGGGGGTTACCAGCCCCAGCATTTT.